The entry that follows covers one T cell receptor (beta chain) sequence. Germline CDR1 reads SGHRS; CDR2 reads YFSETQ. Trimming pared 0 bases from V and 7 bases from J, leaving 11 bases between. The CDR3 has 14 amino acids. These data come from a study of OX40 agonist ivuxolimab in advanced cancers. Study in general: Those enrolled were 82.7% male, with a mean age of roughly 60 years and ages from about 20 to 85.

Sequencing was performed with immunoSEQ multiplex PCR; in TCRdb, only in-frame clones are kept and a portion is missing. The sample lists some 60,000 clones, 91% occurring once. The sample here was CD4+ or CD8+ T cells sorted from blood, taken in a trial of the OX40 agonist ivuxolimab. The TCR comes from an adult with an advanced solid tumor such as melanoma, head and neck, liver or kidney cancer. The rearrangement uses TRBV5-1 and TRBJ1-5; D is unclear. CDR3 residues: CASSLGTAAQPQHF. CDR3 nucleotide sequence: TGCGCCAGCAGCTTGGGGACCGCGGCGCAGCCCCAGCATTTT.